Presented here are 24 T cell receptor beta chains from one specimen sequenced in a study of graft-versus-host responses after intestinal transplantation. These receptors have no identified antigens. The assay was immunoSEQ multiplex PCR, and TCRdb's table has in-frame clones only and misses some. This sample carries about 120,000 clones, approximately 96% of them seen once, and the ten largest clones take more than 2.5%. The sample here was unstimulated CD8+ T cells sorted from spleen or lymph node cells, taken before intestinal transplant. Receptor source: a human donor who received an intestinal transplant.

The chain recombines TRBV6-4 with TRBJ2-3, with 8 bases identical to TRBD2. The CDR3 totals 15 residues. The germline CDR1 and CDR2 sequences are MRHNA and SNTAGT. Trimming cost V 8 bases and J 0 bases; bases outside gene matches: 7. This CDR3 is CASGREGPSTDTQYF. CDR3 nucleotide sequence: TGTGCCAGCGGACGGGAGGGCCCGAGCACAGATACGCAGTATTTT.

The chain's CDR3 is CASSLTRAIGLYEQYF. DNA of the CDR3: TGTGCCAGCAGTTTGACCAGGGCAATTGGGCTCTACGAGCAGTACTTC. The rearrangement links TRBV27 to TRBJ2-5; possibly TRBD1 for D (5 bases). Gene TRBJ2-7 matches the end of the DNA better, so the J call may be wrong. The CDR3 runs 16 residues. Looked up from germline, CDR1 is MNHEY and CDR2 is SMNVEV (reference sequence).

The V and J genes are TRBV6-1 and TRBJ2-7; D not resolved. Germline V gene sequence: CDR1 MNHNS, CDR2 SASEGT. The CDR3 loop spans 12 amino acids. Trimming pared 4 bases from V and 2 bases from J, leaving 6 bases between. This chain's CDR3 is CASSAGPYEQYF. CDR3 sequence (DNA): TGTGCCAGCAGTGCCGGGCCCTACGAGCAGTACTTC.

The CDR3 protein is CASSLGGGSSTDTQYF. The CDR3 DNA reads as TGTGCCAGCAGTCTTGGCGGGGGGTCTAGCACAGATACGCAGTATTTT. This sequence joins TRBV28 and TRBJ2-3; 8 bases agree with TRBD2. J lost 0 bases, V lost 5 bases, and 7 bases had no gene match. The CDR3 is 16 amino acids. The germline CDR1 and CDR2 sequences are MDHEN and SYDVKM.

The genes are TRBV6-5 and TRBJ2-2; 8 bases match TRBD2. The germline V gene has CDR1 MNHEY and CDR2 SVGAGI. With V trimmed by 6 bases and J by 3 bases, 6 bases remained unmatched. The CDR3 contains 15 residues. In DNA form, the CDR3 reads TGTGCCAGCAGCCCCGGACTAGCCCACACCGGGGAGCTGTTTTTT. Protein: CASSPGLAHTGELFF.

The chain has TRBV28 and TRBJ2-5, with D possibly TRBD2 on 5 matching bases. Germline lookup yields CDR1 MDHEN and CDR2 SYDVKM. The V gene lost 5 bases and the J gene lost 13 bases, with 17 bases spanning the gap. This CDR3 comprises 12 residues. The DNA for the CDR3 is TGTGCCAGCAGTCTATCGACTACCGGCTGGTACTTC. This translates into CASSLSTTGWYF.

The rearrangement links TRBV5-1 to TRBJ2-7; D remains ambiguous. Germline V gene data show CDR1 as SGHRS and CDR2 as YFSETQ. The CDR3 is 14 residues long. Trimming removed 3 bases at V and 7 bases at J, with 17 bases between. The CDR3 loop reads CASSSDPLVGEQYF. The CDR3 nucleotides are TGCGCCAGCAGCTCGGACCCCCTTGTAGGGGAGCAGTACTTC.

This chain connects TRBV5-6 to TRBJ1-1; D gene uncertain. V lost 3 bases to trimming and J lost 1 base, with 16 bases between them. CDR1 SGHDT and CDR2 YYEEEE come from the germline V gene. This CDR3 has 16 amino acids. CDR3 coding DNA: TGTGCCAGCAGCTCCCCCCCTCTTACACCGAACACTGAAGCTTTCTTT. Its translation is CASSSPPLTPNTEAFF.

Here the CDR3 DNA reads TGTGCCAGCAGTCTTAAAGGGACTTCCTACAATGAGCAGTTCTTC. Its protein product is CASSLKGTSYNEQFF. The V and J genes are TRBV6-5 and TRBJ2-1, with D tentatively TRBD2 (6 bases). CDR1 is MNHEY, CDR2 SVGAGI, per germline. This CDR3 has 15 residues. V shed 5 bases and J shed 1 base, with 12 bases lying between them.

The chain carries TRBV5-6 and TRBJ2-5, with 8 bases lining up with TRBD1. The CDR3 length is 14 residues. J gave up 2 bases and V 0 bases, and 0 bases lay outside the gene matches. The germline gives CDR1 SGHDT, CDR2 YYEEEE. CDR3 coding DNA: TGTGCCAGCAGCTTGGGGACAGGGCAAGAGACCCAGTACTTC. Protein: CASSLGTGQETQYF.

The V gene is TRBV15, the J gene TRBJ2-2; a possible D gene is TRBD1 (5 bases). Trimming removed 5 bases from V and 1 base from J, with 17 bases in between. Germline CDR1 reads LNHNV; CDR2 reads YYDKDF (reference sequence). The CDR3 covers 17 residues. The CDR3 here is CATSPGASLWNTGELFF. For the CDR3, the DNA is TGTGCCACCAGCCCTGGGGCAAGCTTATGGAACACCGGGGAGCTGTTTTTT.

As to this clone: Other DNA sequences in the same sample also yield this CDR3. The V gene is TRBV11-2, the J gene TRBJ1-1; D perhaps matches TRBD1 (6 bases). The length of the CDR3 is 15 residues. Trimming removed 3 bases at V and 4 bases at J, with 15 bases between. Germline CDR1 and CDR2: SGHAT and FQNNGV. CDR3 sequence: CASSFGAGVGTEAFF. CDR3 DNA: TGTGCCAGCAGCTTCGGGGCAGGGGTAGGCACTGAAGCTTTCTTT.

The rearrangement uses TRBV10-3 and TRBJ2-1; D is uncertain. The CDR3 spans 16 residues. In germline, CDR1 is ENHRY, CDR2 SYGVKD. The V and J ends lost 2 bases and 4 bases respectively, with 15 bases between them. The CDR3 here is CAISEPTLTDYNEQFF. The CDR3 DNA reads as TGTGCCATCAGTGAGCCCACCCTCACAGATTACAATGAGCAGTTCTTC.

This clone was picked up one time. The V gene is TRBV28, the J gene TRBJ1-4; D is uncertain. V lost 2 bases and J 0 bases, leaving 7 bases between the germline ends. Germline V gene lookup returns CDR1 MDHEN and CDR2 SYDVKM. This CDR3 region has 15 residues. The CDR3, as DNA: TGTGCCAGCAGTTTAACCCGAGCAACTAATGAAAAACTGTTTTTT. Translated: CASSLTRATNEKLFF.

This clone is a singleton in its sample. CDR3 DNA: TGTGCCACCAGCTTTAGCGGCCTGCAGTACGAGCAGTACTTC. This translates into CATSFSGLQYEQYF. The V call is TRBV15, the J call TRBJ2-7; TRBD2 might be the D (6 bases). V lost 5 bases and J 4 bases, leaving 15 bases between the germline ends. Per the germline V gene, CDR1 is LNHNV and CDR2 is YYDKDF (reference sequence). The CDR3 is 14 residues long.

The rearrangement links TRBV15 to TRBJ1-1; no definite D call. Trimming removed 0 bases at V and 1 base at J, with 9 bases between. This CDR3 is 15 amino acids long. Germline V gene data show CDR1 as LNHNV and CDR2 as YYDKDF (reference sequence). The CDR3 reads CATSREEDSNTEAFF. The CDR3 bases are TGTGCCACCAGCAGAGAGGAGGATTCGAACACTGAAGCTTTCTTT.

The V call is TRBV28, the J call TRBJ2-2; tentative D call: TRBD2 (5 bases). Germline values: CDR1 MDHEN, CDR2 SYDVKM. This CDR3 comprises 17 residues. The V end was cut by 5 bases, the J end by 2 bases, with 18 bases between. The CDR3 sequence: CASSPGRTGLNTGELFF. The DNA of the CDR3 is TGTGCCAGCAGTCCCGGTCGGACGGGATTAAACACCGGGGAGCTGTTTTTT.

This clone appeared once. This chain connects TRBV19 to TRBJ2-1; possibly TRBD1 for D (6 bases). Germline V gene data show CDR1 as LNHDA and CDR2 as SQIVND (reference sequence). The CDR3 is 15 residues long. Trimming left V 6 bases short and J 6 bases short, with 18 bases between. The CDR3 nucleotides read TGTGCCAGTAGCAGGGGACCACCCCTTCGCAATGAGCAGTTCTTC. Its protein product is CASSRGPPLRNEQFF.

The chain combines TRBV28 with TRBJ1-1, with TRBD1 as a possible D gene (5 bases). CDR1 is MDHEN and CDR2 is SYDVKM in the germline V gene. Trimming removed 6 bases at V and 5 bases at J, with 10 bases between. The CDR3 length is 12 residues. The CDR3 nucleotides are TGTGCCAGCAGGGAGCAGGGAACTGAAGCTTTCTTT. Protein: CASREQGTEAFF.

The rearrangement links TRBV7-8 to TRBJ1-1, with D unresolved. Germline CDR1 is SGHVS and CDR2 is FQNEAQ. V was shortened by 2 bases and J by 5 bases, with 15 bases between the two germline ends. CDR3 length: 15 amino acids. Here the CDR3 reads CASSLSLHVGTEAFF. The CDR3 DNA sequence: TGTGCCAGCAGCTTAAGTCTCCATGTAGGAACTGAAGCTTTCTTT.

The chain recombines TRBV5-1 with TRBJ1-2, with 7 bases identical to TRBD1. Germline-derived CDR1 and CDR2 are SGHRS and YFSETQ. V gave up 2 bases and J gave up 4 bases; unmatched junction bases: 5. The CDR3 is 14 amino acids. DNA for the CDR3: TGCGCCAGCAGCTTCGAGGACAGGTCCTATGGCTACACCTTC. Translating it yields CASSFEDRSYGYTF.

The CDR3 reads CASSLSPSAPLYEQYF. As DNA, the CDR3 is TGTGCCAGCAGTCTCTCCCCTAGCGCCCCTTTATACGAGCAGTACTTC. The chain has TRBV28 and TRBJ2-7, with D possibly matching TRBD2 (6 bases). Per germline, CDR1 MDHEN and CDR2 SYDVKM. V was shortened by 5 bases and J by 4 bases, with 21 bases between the two germline ends. This CDR3 is built from 16 residues.

The V and J genes are TRBV18 and TRBJ1-3, with D unclear. Trimming shortened V by 3 bases and J by 1 base, and 7 bases separated the two germline ends. CDR3 length: 14 amino acids. Germline V gene lookup returns CDR1 KGHSH and CDR2 LQKENI. The CDR3 DNA reads as TGTGCCAGCTCACCGATCCGATCTGGAAACACCATATATTTT. Translation gives CASSPIRSGNTIYF.

The CDR3 DNA is TGCGCCAGCAGTGAGTCATCGGGGTTCGCAGATACGCAGTATTTT. Its protein product is CASSESSGFADTQYF. The V gene is TRBV10-1, the J gene TRBJ2-3; perhaps TRBD2 as D (5 bases). Germline V gene sequence: CDR1 WNHNN, CDR2 SYGVQD (reference sequence). The CDR3 has 15 residues. V was shortened by 0 bases and J by 4 bases, with 11 bases between the two germline ends.